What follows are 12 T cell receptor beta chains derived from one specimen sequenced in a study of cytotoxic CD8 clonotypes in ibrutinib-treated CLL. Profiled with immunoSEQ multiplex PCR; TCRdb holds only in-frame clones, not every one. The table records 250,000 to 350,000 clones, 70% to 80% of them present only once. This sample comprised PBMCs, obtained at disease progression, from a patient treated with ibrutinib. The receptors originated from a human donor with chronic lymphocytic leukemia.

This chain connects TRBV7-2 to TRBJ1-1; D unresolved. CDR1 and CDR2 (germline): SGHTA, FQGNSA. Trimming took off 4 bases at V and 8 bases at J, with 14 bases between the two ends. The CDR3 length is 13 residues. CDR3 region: CASSSYLTEEAFF. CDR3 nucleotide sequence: TGTGCCAGCAGCTCCTACCTGACGGAGGAAGCTTTCTTT.

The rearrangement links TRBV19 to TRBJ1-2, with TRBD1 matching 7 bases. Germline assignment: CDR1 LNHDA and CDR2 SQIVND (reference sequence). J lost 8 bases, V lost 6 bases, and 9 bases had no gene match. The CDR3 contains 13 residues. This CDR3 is CASRTRQGGGYTF. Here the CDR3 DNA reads TGTGCCAGTAGGACACGACAGGGTGGCGGCTACACCTTC.

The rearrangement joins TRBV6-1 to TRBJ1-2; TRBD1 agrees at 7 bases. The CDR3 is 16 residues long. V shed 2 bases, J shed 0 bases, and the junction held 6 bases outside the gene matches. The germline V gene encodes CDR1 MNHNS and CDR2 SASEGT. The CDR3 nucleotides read TGTGCCAGCAGTGAAATGAGACAGGGAACTAACTATGGCTACACCTTC. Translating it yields CASSEMRQGTNYGYTF.

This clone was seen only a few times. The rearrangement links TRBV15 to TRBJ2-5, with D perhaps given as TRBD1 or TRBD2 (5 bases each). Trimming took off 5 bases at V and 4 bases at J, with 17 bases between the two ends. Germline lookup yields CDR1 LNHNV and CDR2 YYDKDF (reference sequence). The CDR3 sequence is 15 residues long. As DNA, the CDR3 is TGTGCCACCAGCCCCGGGGATGTTGGGGGAGAGACCCAGTACTTC. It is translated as CATSPGDVGGETQYF.

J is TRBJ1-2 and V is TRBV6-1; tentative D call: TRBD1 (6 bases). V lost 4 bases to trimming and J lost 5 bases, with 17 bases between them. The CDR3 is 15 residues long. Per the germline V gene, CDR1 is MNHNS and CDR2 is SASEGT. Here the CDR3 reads CASSGEQGFGYGYTF. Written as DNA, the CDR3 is TGTGCCAGCAGTGGAGAGCAGGGGTTTGGGTATGGCTACACCTTC.

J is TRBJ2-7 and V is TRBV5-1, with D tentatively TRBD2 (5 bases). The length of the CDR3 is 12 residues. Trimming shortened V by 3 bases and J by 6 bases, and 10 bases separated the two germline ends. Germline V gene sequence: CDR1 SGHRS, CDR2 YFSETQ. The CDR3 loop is CASSSPGIEQYF. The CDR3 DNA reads TGCGCCAGCAGCTCCCCCGGGATCGAGCAGTACTTC.

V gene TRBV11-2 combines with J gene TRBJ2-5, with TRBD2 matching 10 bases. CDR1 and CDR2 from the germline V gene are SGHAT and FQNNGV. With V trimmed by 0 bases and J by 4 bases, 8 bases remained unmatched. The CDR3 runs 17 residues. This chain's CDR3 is CASSLDLSGGVRETQYF. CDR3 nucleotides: TGTGCCAGCAGCTTAGATCTAAGCGGGGGGGTGAGAGAGACCCAGTACTTC.

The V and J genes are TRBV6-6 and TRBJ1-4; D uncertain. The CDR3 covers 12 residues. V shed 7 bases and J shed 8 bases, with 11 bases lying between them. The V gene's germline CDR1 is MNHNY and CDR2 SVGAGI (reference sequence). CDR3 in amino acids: CASTDPLEKLFF. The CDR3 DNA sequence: TGTGCCAGCACCGATCCTCTCGAAAAACTGTTTTTT.

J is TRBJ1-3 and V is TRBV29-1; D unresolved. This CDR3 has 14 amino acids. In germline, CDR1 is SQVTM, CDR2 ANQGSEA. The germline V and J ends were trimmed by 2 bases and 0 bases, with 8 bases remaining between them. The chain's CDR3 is CSVESVPSGNTIYF. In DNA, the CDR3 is TGCAGCGTTGAATCTGTCCCCTCTGGAAACACCATATATTTT. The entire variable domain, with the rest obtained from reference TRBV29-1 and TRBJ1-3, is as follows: SAVISQKPSRDICQRGTSLTIQCQVDSQVTMMFWYRQQPGQSLTLIATANQGSEATYESGFVIDKFPISRPNLTFSTLTVSNMSPEDSSIYLCSVESVPSGNTIYFGEGSWLTVV.

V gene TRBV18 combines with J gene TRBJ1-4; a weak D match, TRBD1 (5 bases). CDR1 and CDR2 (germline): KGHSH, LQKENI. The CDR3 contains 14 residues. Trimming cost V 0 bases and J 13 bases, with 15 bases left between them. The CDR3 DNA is TGTGCCAGCTCACCACCAGGGGCTTGGGGATCACTGTTTTTT. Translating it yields CASSPPGAWGSLFF.

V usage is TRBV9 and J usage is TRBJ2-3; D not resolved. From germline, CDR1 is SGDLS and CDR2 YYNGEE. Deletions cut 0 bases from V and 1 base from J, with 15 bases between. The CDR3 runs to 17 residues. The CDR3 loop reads CASSVGGYSFGTDTQYF. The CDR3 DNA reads TGTGCCAGCAGCGTAGGAGGTTACTCCTTTGGCACAGATACGCAGTATTTT. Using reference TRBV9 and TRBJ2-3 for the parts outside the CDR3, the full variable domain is DSGVTQTPKHLITATGQRVTLRCSPRSGDLSVYWYQQSLDQGLQFLIQYYNGEERAKGNILERFSAQQFPDLHSELNLSSLELGDSALYFCASSVGGYSFGTDTQYFGPGTRLTVL.

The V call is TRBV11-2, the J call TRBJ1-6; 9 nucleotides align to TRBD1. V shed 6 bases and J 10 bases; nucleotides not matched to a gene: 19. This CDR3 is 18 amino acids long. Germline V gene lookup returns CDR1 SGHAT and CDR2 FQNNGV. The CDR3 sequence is CASSRTGDPTGPLSPLHF. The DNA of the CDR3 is TGTGCCAGCAGTCGGACAGGGGACCCCACTGGTCCTCTCTCACCCCTCCACTTT.